This note documents a single TCR beta chain sequence. As yet, its antigen is unknown. The sample originates from a study of cytomegalovirus exposure and HLA in healthy donors. Study results and caveats: Within an earlier analysis, most TCR beta V segments proved productive either about 87% or about 30% of the time. Diagnosis of cytomegalovirus status made by the classifier reportedly showed high specificity and sensitivity. The listing of 160 or so TCR beta chains classed them as cytomegalovirus-associated. Later analysis found that TCR beta chains associated with HLA were more clonally expanded than other, equally common chains.

Deletions cut 7 bases from V and 0 bases from J, with 12 bases between. This CDR3 region has 14 residues. Germline CDR1 reads ENHRY; CDR2 reads SYGVKD. Both 60 Vbeta primers and 13 Jbeta primers went into the PCR. Method: immunoSEQ multiplex PCR; TCRdb's copy keeps in-frame clones and lacks some. The table lists just under 80,000 clones. Material: PBMCs. This TCR derives from a man aged 18 to 35 in good health and CMV-seropositive. J is TRBJ2-5 and V is TRBV10-3; a possible D gene is TRBD2 (7 bases). CDR3 nucleotides: TGTGCCATCAAGGGGGAGGGCAACCAAGAGACCCAGTACTTC. Translating gives CAIKGEGNQETQYF.